Reported below is one T cell receptor beta chain. As processed by the authors: Estimated nucleated cell counts came from reference gene primer amplification. Some clones are missing from TCRdb's copy, which holds only in-frame ones; the method was immunoSEQ multiplex PCR. V and J calls and clone size are copied from that table; D and trimming were computed from the DNA. The repertoire holds roughly 240,000 clones, approximately 82% seen once, with approximately 2% in the top ten. The sample belongs to a study of blood T cell repertoires in COVID-19. Study context: Samples taken during acute and convalescent COVID-19 were collected in the United States, Italy and Spain. The cDNA or gDNA used as material had been derived from T cells, B-cell-depleted T cells, or PBMCs.

After removal of 2 bases from V and 3 bases from J, the junction contained 17 bases not matched to a gene. This CDR3 has 19 residues. This rearrangement joins TRBV5-7 to TRBJ2-3, with 8 bases that match TRBD2. TRBV5-7 is an open reading frame, and its role is uncertain. The sample consisted of peripheral blood. This sequence originates from a man aged 35-49 years who had recovered from COVID-19. CDR3 region: CASSFPRGGGTRETDTQYF. DNA for the CDR3: TGTGCCAGCAGCTTCCCCCGGGGGGGAGGTACTAGAGAAACAGATACGCAGTATTTT.